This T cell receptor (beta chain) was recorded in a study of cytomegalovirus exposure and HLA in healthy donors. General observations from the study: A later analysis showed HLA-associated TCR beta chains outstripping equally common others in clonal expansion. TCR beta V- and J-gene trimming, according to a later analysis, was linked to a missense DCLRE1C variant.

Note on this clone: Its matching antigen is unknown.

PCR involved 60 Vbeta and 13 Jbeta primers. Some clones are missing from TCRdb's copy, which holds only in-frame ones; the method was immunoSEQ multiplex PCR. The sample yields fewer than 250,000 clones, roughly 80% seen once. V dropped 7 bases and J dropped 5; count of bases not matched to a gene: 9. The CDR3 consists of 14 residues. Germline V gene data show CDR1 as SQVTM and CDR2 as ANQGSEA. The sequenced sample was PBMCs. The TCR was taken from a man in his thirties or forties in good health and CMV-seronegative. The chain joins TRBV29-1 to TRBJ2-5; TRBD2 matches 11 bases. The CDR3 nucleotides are TGCAGCGCCGGACTAGCGGGCAAGCGGGAGACCCAGTACTTC. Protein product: CSAGLAGKRETQYF.